What follows describes a single TCR beta chain. The germline gene is not matched at one end of the junction; a read error may be the cause. This sample stems from a study of blood T cell repertoires in COVID-19. Overall study context: PBMCs, B-cell-depleted T cells, or T cells provided the cDNA or gDNA that made up the material.

Under the authors' procedure: Cell counts per sample came from amplifying reference gene primers. Clones were sequenced by immunoSEQ multiplex PCR, and TCRdb holds only the in-frame ones, with some missing. That table supplies the V and J calls and clone size; D and trimming were determined from the DNA. The repertoire consists of 55,000 to 90,000 clones, with around 81% occurring once and the leading ten covering under 5%. CDR1 is SGHTA and CDR2 is FQGNSA in the germline V gene. The CDR3 sequence is 14 residues long. The chain employs TRBV7-2 and TRBJ2-1; TRBD2 aligns across 15 bases. Sequencing was performed on peripheral blood. The TCR comes from a woman aged 60-75 years with acute or convalescent COVID-19. CDR3 nucleotide sequence: TGTGCCAGCAGCCTGGGACTAGCGGGGGGCCCCGTACTCTTC. It specifies CASSLGLAGGPVLF.